The 30 T cell receptor beta chains reported below all come from one sample, sequenced in a study of T cell repertoires in cytomegalovirus infection (dated by TCRdb to about 2019). The data were produced on an Illumina HiSeq 1500. TCRdb's own reprocessing of the public reads used fastp at Q25 and MiXCR and kept productive beta chains. Duplicate CDR3 protein sequences are folded into a single record with the most common DNA and genes. The sample yields fewer than 65,000 distinct CDR3 sequences; 20% were counted once. Together, the top ten hold around 27% of the sample. The treatment or condition label corresponds to: in vitro stimulation with specific CMV peptide epitopes to enrich CMV-specific T cells. The antigens of these receptors remain unknown. The sequences come from CD8+ T cells from cultured PBMCs, collected from culture after CMV antigen stimulation. Receptor source: a human donor in good health (CMV status not recorded). Some clones in this sample may be carry-over from other donors' samples.

The V call is TRBV7-3, the J call TRBJ2-5; D remains ambiguous. The CDR3 runs to 15 residues. Trimming left V 3 bases short and J 4 bases short, with 15 bases between. The germline gives CDR1 SGHTA, CDR2 FQGTGA. This CDR3 is CASSFFLERTETQYF. The DNA for the CDR3 is TGTGCCAGCAGCTTTTTTTTAGAGCGAACAGAGACCCAGTACTTC.

Only a few counts were recorded for this clonotype. This chain joins TRBV25-1 and TRBJ1-6, with 10 bases lining up with TRBD1. CDR3 length: 18 residues. V dropped 4 bases and J dropped 3; count of bases not matched to a gene: 9. The germline V gene has CDR1 MGHDK and CDR2 SYGVNS. CDR3 sequence: CASSGGTGEKIYNSPLHF. The CDR3 nucleotides read TGTGCCAGCAGTGGCGGGACAGGGGAAAAGATCTATAATTCACCCCTCCACTTT. Looking up the rest from reference TRBV25-1 and TRBJ1-6 gives the full variable domain: EADIYQTPRYLVIGTGKKITLECSQTMGHDKMYWYQQDPGMELHLIHYSYGVNSTEKGDLSSESTVSRIRTEHFPLTLESARPSHTSQYLCASSGGTGEKIYNSPLHFGNGTRLTVT.

The rearrangement joins TRBV19 to TRBJ2-1; the D is unclear. Germline V gene lookup returns CDR1 LNHDA and CDR2 SQIVND (reference sequence). The V end was cut by 7 bases, the J end by 4 bases, with 14 bases between. The CDR3 length is 14 residues. The CDR3 reads CASKGPVPYNEQFF. The CDR3 coding sequence is TGTGCCAGTAAAGGGCCAGTCCCTTACAATGAGCAGTTCTTC.

The chain is built from TRBV28 and TRBJ2-7; D is unclear. Germline assignment: CDR1 MDHEN and CDR2 SYDVKM. V dropped 6 bases and J dropped 2 bases, with 17 bases sitting between them. CDR3 length: 15 residues. For the CDR3, the DNA is TGTGCCAGCAGCCCCTTCGTGGCCTCTACCTACGAGCAGTACTTC. This gives the protein CASSPFVASTYEQYF.

This rearrangement joins TRBV6-5 to TRBJ2-4; perhaps TRBD1 as D (5 bases). Germline lookup yields CDR1 MNHEY and CDR2 SVGAGI. Trimming removed 3 bases at V and 4 bases at J, with 19 bases between. The CDR3 has 17 residues. CDR3 amino acids: CASSYYPKQGRKNIQYF. The CDR3 nucleotides are TGTGCCAGCAGTTATTATCCGAAGCAGGGTAGGAAAAACATTCAGTACTTC.

V gene TRBV27 combines with J gene TRBJ1-1; D unclear. The V end was cut by 6 bases, the J end by 3 bases, with 17 bases between. The CDR3 is 15 amino acids. In germline, CDR1 is MNHEY, CDR2 SMNVEV (reference sequence). The CDR3 region has the DNA TGTGCCAGCAGCGAGAAGAGGAGGTTGGACACTGAAGCTTTCTTT. Translating gives CASSEKRRLDTEAFF.

CDR3 protein: CASRPGLAGERARTGELFF. Written as DNA, the CDR3 is TGTGCCAGCAGACCGGGACTAGCGGGAGAGAGGGCGAGGACCGGGGAGCTGTTTTTT. The V call is TRBV6-6, the J call TRBJ2-2, with TRBD2 matching over 14 bases. The V gene end was trimmed by 6 bases and the J gene end by 5 bases; junction bases not matched to a gene: 14. This CDR3 region has 19 residues. The V gene's germline CDR1 is MNHNY and CDR2 SVGAGI (reference sequence).

J is TRBJ2-1 and V is TRBV7-6, with D perhaps TRBD2 (5 bases). V dropped 1 base and J dropped 3 bases, with 10 bases sitting between them. Germline loops: CDR1 SGHVS, CDR2 FNYEAQ. This CDR3 is 15 amino acids long. CDR3 amino acids: CASSLGMGVYNEQFF. The DNA of the CDR3 is TGTGCCAGCAGCTTAGGGATGGGAGTCTACAATGAGCAGTTCTTC. Based on the CDR3 plus reference TRBV7-6 and TRBJ2-1, the full variable domain is GAGVSQSPRYKVTKRGQDVALRCDPISGHVSLYWYRQALGQGPEFLTYFNYEAQQDKSGLPNDRFSAERPEGSISTLTIQRTEQRDSAMYRCASSLGMGVYNEQFFGPGTRLTVL.

The chain combines TRBV28 with TRBJ2-7; D might be TRBD1 (6 bases). Trimming shortened V by 5 bases and J by 2 bases, and 16 bases separated the two germline ends. The CDR3 runs to 15 residues. Germline CDR1 reads MDHEN; CDR2 reads SYDVKM. The chain's CDR3 is CASSPPGTPTYEQYF. In DNA form, the CDR3 reads TGTGCCAGCAGTCCCCCCGGGACACCCACCTACGAGCAGTACTTC.

This rearrangement joins TRBV5-5 to TRBJ2-7; 15 bases map to TRBD2. This CDR3 contains 15 residues. Trimming at V came to 4 bases and at J to 3 bases, leaving 2 bases not matched to a gene. CDR1 SGHKS and CDR2 YYEKEE come from the germline V gene (reference sequence). The CDR3 is CASSGLAGGHYEQYF. CDR3 coding DNA: TGTGCCAGCAGCGGACTAGCGGGGGGGCACTACGAGCAGTACTTC.

The V and J genes are TRBV7-4 and TRBJ2-7; 9 bases map to TRBD1. Germline-derived CDR1 and CDR2 are SGHVT and SQSDAQ. The ends lost 5 bases at V and 0 bases at J; junction bases unmatched: 5. The CDR3 is made up of 15 amino acids. The CDR3 coding sequence is TGTGCCAGCAGCGAGGGACAGGGAGACTCCTACGAGCAGTACTTC. The encoded protein is CASSEGQGDSYEQYF.

This clonotype was counted many times. The chain is built from TRBV12-3 or TRBV12-4 and TRBJ1-3; D ambiguous. The length of the CDR3 is 12 residues. V was clipped by 8 bases and J by 7 bases, with 12 bases between them. In nucleotides, the CDR3 is TGTGCCAGCGGGCAGAATGGGAACACCATATATTTT. It is translated as CASGQNGNTIYF.

This rearrangement joins TRBV11-2 to TRBJ1-5; 11 bases map to TRBD1. The CDR3 has 17 amino acids. The junction had 7 bases not matched to a gene; V was cut back by 6 bases and J by 0 bases. Germline V gene data show CDR1 as SGHAT and CDR2 as FQNNGV. The DNA of the CDR3 is TGTGCCAGCAGTCCTACCGGGACAGGGGGTAGCAATCAGCCCCAGCATTTT. It encodes CASSPTGTGGSNQPQHF.

This clonotype has just a few counts. The chain links TRBV5-6 to TRBJ2-1, with TRBD1 identical over 8 bases. The ends lost 2 bases at V and 8 bases at J; junction bases unmatched: 9. This CDR3 has 15 amino acids. From germline, CDR1 is SGHDT and CDR2 YYEEEE. The CDR3 DNA sequence: TGTGCCAGCAGCTTTAGCTACAGGGGGTACGATGAGCAGTTCTTC. Protein product: CASSFSYRGYDEQFF.

The V call is TRBV6-5, the J call TRBJ2-7; D is tentatively TRBD1 or TRBD2 (6 bases each). Trimming left V 6 bases short and J 4 bases short, with 22 bases between. Germline CDR1 and CDR2: MNHEY and SVGAGI. This CDR3 region has 16 residues. The CDR3 DNA reads as TGTGCCAGCAGGATCACAGGGAGGAATAGTTGTTACGAGCAGTACTTC. It codes for CASRITGRNSCYEQYF.

Turning to this clonotype: One junction end does not reproduce the germline sequence, and a read error may be involved. V is TRBV7-8 and J is TRBJ2-1; D is possibly TRBD1 or TRBD2 (5 bases each). The CDR3 has 13 residues. Germline V gene data show CDR1 as SGHVS and CDR2 as FQNEAQ. DNA for the CDR3: TGTGCCAGCAGCTCGACCTGGGGGAATGAACAGTTCTTC. Protein sequence: CASSSTWGNEQFF.

This clonotype was detected a few times. This rearrangement joins TRBV27 to TRBJ2-7; no clear D. Per the germline V gene, CDR1 is MNHEY and CDR2 is SMNVEV (reference sequence). The CDR3 extends over 13 amino acids. V lost 5 bases and J lost 1, with 9 bases in between. CDR3: CASSPNLSYEQYF. The CDR3 DNA sequence: TGTGCCAGCAGTCCCAACCTTTCCTACGAGCAGTACTTC.

This clonotype showed up just a few times. The rearrangement joins TRBV6-2 or TRBV6-3 to TRBJ1-1, with TRBD1 as a possible D gene (5 bases). CDR3 length equals 11 residues. Germline V gene lookup returns CDR1 MNHEY and CDR2 SVGEGT. Trimming left V 5 bases short and J 8 bases short, with 9 bases between. The CDR3 region is CASSRGLEAFF. The DNA for the CDR3 is TGTGCCAGCAGTCGGGGACTGGAAGCTTTCTTT.

In this sample, this clonotype turned up a few times. The V gene is TRBV6-2 or TRBV6-3, the J gene TRBJ1-3; the D gene is possibly TRBD1 (5 bases). The CDR3 covers 22 residues. CDR1 MNHEY and CDR2 SVGEGT come from the germline V gene. V lost 0 bases and J 4 bases, leaving 31 bases between the germline ends. The CDR3 reads CASSYSRLERQSMTASGNTIYF. CDR3 bases: TGTGCCAGCAGTTACTCGAGGTTGGAGAGACAGTCAATGACGGCCTCCGGAAACACCATATATTTT.

This clonotype was observed a few times. The chain combines TRBV7-3 with TRBJ2-2; D is perhaps TRBD2 (6 bases). V was clipped by 4 bases and J by 7 bases, with 25 bases between them. This CDR3 spans 18 amino acids. CDR1 is SGHTA and CDR2 is FQGTGA in the germline V gene. The CDR3 reads CASSSHPTSSYNVGELFF. The CDR3, as DNA: TGTGCCAGCAGCTCCCACCCAACTAGCTCCTACAACGTCGGGGAGCTGTTTTTT.

This clonotype was seen many times. V is TRBV7-9 and J is TRBJ1-3; possibly TRBD1 for D (5 bases). CDR3 length equals 15 residues. V lost 5 bases, J lost 1 base, and 12 bases lay in between. Germline V lookup: CDR1 SEHNR, CDR2 FQNEAQ (reference sequence). CDR3 nucleotides: TGTGCCAGCAGCCCCCGAGGACATTCTGGAAACACCATATATTTT. Translating gives CASSPRGHSGNTIYF.

This clonotype was seen only a few times. This rearrangement joins TRBV29-1 to TRBJ2-7, with TRBD2 matching 9 bases. V dropped 6 bases and J dropped 5; count of bases not matched to a gene: 8. Germline loops: CDR1 SQVTM, CDR2 ANQGSEA. This CDR3 comprises 13 residues. For the CDR3, the DNA is TGCAGCGTCGGAGATAGCGGGAGAAACGAGCAGTACTTC. It specifies CSVGDSGRNEQYF.

This clonotype occurred many times. The V gene is TRBV4-1, the J gene TRBJ2-1; 8 bases are a match to TRBD2. In germline, CDR1 is MGHRA, CDR2 YSYEKL. The CDR3 is 18 residues long. V was pared by 0 bases and J by 4 bases, with 11 bases of the junction left unmatched. The CDR3 DNA is TGCGCCAGCAGCCAAGAAGCCGGGAGGGCCCTAGTTTACAATGAGCAGTTCTTC. Translation gives CASSQEAGRALVYNEQFF.

The J gene is TRBJ1-5, the V gene TRBV6-2 or TRBV6-3; D not certain. V was clipped by 2 bases and J by 4 bases, with 6 bases between them. The CDR3 loop spans 13 amino acids. Germline V gene sequence: CDR1 MNHEY, CDR2 SVGEGT. CDR3 sequence reads: CASSYKENQPQHF. CDR3 sequence (DNA): TGTGCCAGCAGTTACAAGGAAAATCAGCCCCAGCATTTT.

This clonotype came up a few times. The chain combines TRBV6-2 or TRBV6-3 with TRBJ2-3; 11 nucleotides agree with TRBD2. V lost 7 bases and J lost 2; bases outside the gene matches: 14. This CDR3 is 18 amino acids long. CDR1 and CDR2 from the germline V gene are MNHEY and SVGEGT. Written as DNA, the CDR3 is TGTGCCAGCATGACTAGCGGGATACGGCTCCATGACACAGATACGCAGTATTTT. Its protein is CASMTSGIRLHDTDTQYF.

The rearrangement uses TRBV19 and TRBJ1-1, with D perhaps TRBD1 (5 bases). The CDR3 has 14 amino acids. V was pared by 4 bases and J by 1 base, with 10 bases between. Germline-derived CDR1 and CDR2 are LNHDA and SQIVND (reference sequence). In DNA, the CDR3 is TGTGCCAGTAGTAGAGCAGGGTCGAACACTGAAGCTTTCTTT. Translated: CASSRAGSNTEAFF.

The sample holds many counts of this clonotype. The chain combines TRBV12-5 with TRBJ2-1; the D is unclear. The V gene lost 4 bases and the J gene lost 0 bases, with 7 bases spanning the gap. CDR1 LGHNT and CDR2 FRNRAP come from the germline V gene. The length of the CDR3 is 14 residues. The DNA for the CDR3 is TGTGCTAGTGGTTCTTCCGCCTCCTACAATGAGCAGTTCTTC. Translating it yields CASGSSASYNEQFF.

In its sample, this clonotype was seen a few times. V and J are TRBV6-2 or TRBV6-3 and TRBJ1-5; 8 bases map to TRBD1. This CDR3 region has 15 residues. V gave up 5 bases and J gave up 4 bases; unmatched junction bases: 7. Germline CDR1 is MNHEY and CDR2 is SVGEGT. The CDR3 DNA follows: TGTGCCAGCAGTACAAGACAGGGGATGAATCAGCCCCAGCATTTT. This sequence encodes CASSTRQGMNQPQHF.

The rearrangement uses TRBV7-9 and TRBJ2-3; D ambiguous. The CDR3 length is 17 residues. Trimming stripped 4 bases from V and 6 bases from J, with 23 bases between. CDR1 and CDR2 from the germline V gene are SEHNR and FQNEAQ (reference sequence). The CDR3 bases are TGTGCCAGCAGCTCGAGGTCCGGGCCGACAAAGGGCGATACGCAGTATTTT. This gives the protein CASSSRSGPTKGDTQYF.

This rearrangement joins TRBV7-9 to TRBJ2-1, with D unresolved. Germline values: CDR1 SEHNR, CDR2 FQNEAQ (reference sequence). V was clipped by 4 bases and J by 13 bases, with 14 bases between them. The CDR3 is made up of 12 amino acids. CDR3 region: CASSSGPPIQFF. The CDR3 DNA is TGTGCCAGCAGCTCCGGGCCCCCAATACAGTTCTTC.